One sample yielded the 16 T cell receptor beta chains listed below, sequenced in a study of glioma-infiltrating T cells. TCR alpha and beta CDR3 regions were amplified from RNA using iRepertoire nested multiplex PCR. TCRdb re-called the multiplex PCR reads through MiXCR, storing one row per CDR3 protein. The sample includes more than 350,000 distinct CDR3 sequences, about 40% of them seen just once. Source material: glioma tissue, nonneoplastic brain tissue, or PBMCs (not recorded which). These TCRs come from a human donor with low-grade glioma or glioblastoma, undergoing nonglioma brain surgery, or in good health (not recorded which).

V usage is TRBV4-3 and J usage is TRBJ1-6; weak D call: TRBD1 (5 bases). The germline V gene encodes CDR1 LGHNA and CDR2 YSLEER. The CDR3 is 15 amino acids. V dropped 0 bases and J dropped 6 bases, with 9 bases sitting between them. The CDR3 here is CASSQDAQGNSPLHF. The DNA of the CDR3 is TGCGCCAGCAGCCAAGATGCCCAGGGTAATTCACCCCTCCACTTT.

This clonotype was seen repeatedly, ten times or more. The V and J genes are TRBV20-1 and TRBJ1-2; a weak D match, TRBD1 (5 bases). The germline V gene encodes CDR1 DFQATT and CDR2 SNEGSKA (reference sequence). The V and J ends lost 2 bases and 4 bases respectively, with 8 bases between them. CDR3 length: 12 residues. In nucleotides, the CDR3 is TGCAGTGCTAGACAGGGTGGCTATGGCTACACCTTC. Its translation: CSARQGGYGYTF.

A note on this clonotype: A single base separates this from a much larger clone, so it may be a read error. The rearrangement uses TRBV4-1 and TRBJ2-7; a possible D gene is TRBD2 (6 bases). CDR3 length equals 14 residues. CDR1 is MGHRA and CDR2 is YSYEKL in the germline V gene. The CDR3 DNA reads TGTGCCAGCAGCCAATTAGGGGACTCCTACAAGCAGTACTTC. Translating it yields CASSQLGDSYKQYF.

This clonotype has only a few counts. The chain recombines TRBV20-1 with TRBJ1-4, with D hard to call. Germline V gene data show CDR1 as DFQATT and CDR2 as SNEGSKA (reference sequence). V lost 6 bases and J 0 bases, leaving 8 bases between the germline ends. The CDR3 is 13 amino acids. CDR3 region: CSAPSSTNEKLFF. The CDR3 DNA reads TGCAGTGCCCCGTCCTCAACTAATGAAAAACTGTTTTTT.

This chain connects TRBV24-1 to TRBJ2-1, with a possible D match to TRBD2 (5 bases). The CDR3 is made up of 14 amino acids. Per the germline V gene, CDR1 is KGHDR and CDR2 is SFDVKD. V was shortened by 0 bases and J by 7 bases, with 9 bases between the two germline ends. CDR3 nucleotide sequence: TGTGCCACCAGTGATTTGCGGACTGTGAATGAGCAGTTCTTC. The encoded protein is CATSDLRTVNEQFF.

On this clonotype itself: Possible read error: a much larger clone is one base away. The chain employs TRBV20-1 and TRBJ1-1, with a tentative D call TRBD1 (6 bases). The CDR3 consists of 12 residues. CDR1 and CDR2 (germline): DFQATT, SNEGSKA (reference sequence). CDR3 DNA: TGCAGTGCCTGGGACATGAACACTCAAGCTTTCTTT. This sequence encodes CSAWDMNTQAFF.

With regard to this clonotype: Likely a read error: the CDR3 ends without its conserved phenylalanine or tryptophan. The limits of the CDR3 on the DNA are not certain, so only TCRdb's listed CDR3 is given. The CDR3 is CASSSTPTKYL. V gene TRBV7-2 combines with J gene TRBJ2-4. Per germline, CDR1 SGHTA and CDR2 FQGNSA. The CDR3 spans 11 amino acids, including both terminal residues.

This clonotype was picked up a small number of times. This sequence joins TRBV19 and TRBJ2-3; D possibly corresponds to TRBD1 (5 bases). The CDR3 contains 15 residues. Trimming removed 6 bases from V and 5 bases from J, with 18 bases in between. The V gene's germline CDR1 is LNHDA and CDR2 SQIVND (reference sequence). The CDR3 spells CASSPQAAGIDTQYF. The DNA for the CDR3 is TGTGCCAGTAGCCCACAGGCCGCCGGTATAGATACGCAGTATTTT.

The chain joins TRBV20-1 to TRBJ2-3, with a possible D match to TRBD2 (6 bases). The CDR3 loop spans 17 amino acids. V was cut by 1 base and J by 2 bases, with 19 bases left in between. Germline CDR1 and CDR2: DFQATT and SNEGSKA (reference sequence). DNA for the CDR3: TGCAGTGCTAGAGGGGGCCCGGGACTCGCCATCACAGATACGCAGTATTTT. This encodes CSARGGPGLAITDTQYF.

About this clonotype: Just one base apart from a much larger clone, this may be a read error. The V and J genes are TRBV7-2 and TRBJ2-1; D unresolved. CDR3 length equals 13 residues. Germline V gene sequence: CDR1 SGHTA, CDR2 FQGNSA. The V end was cut by 5 bases, the J end by 4 bases, with 9 bases between. CDR3 nucleotides: TGTGCCAGCAGCACCGCTAGATACAATGAGCAGTTCTTC. This codes for CASSTARYNEQFF.

The chain carries TRBV18 and TRBJ1-1, with 7 bases matching TRBD1. The germline gives CDR1 KGHSH, CDR2 LQKENI. This CDR3 is built from 11 residues. Trimming cost V 4 bases and J 10 bases; bases outside gene matches: 3. CDR3 in amino acids: CASSQGAGAFF. The DNA for the CDR3 is TGTGCCAGCTCACAGGGGGCAGGAGCTTTCTTT.

This clonotype was found once. This may come from a read error, since a much larger clone is one base off. The V call is TRBV28, the J call TRBJ1-6; TRBD1 is a possible D gene (6 bases). The CDR3 has 14 amino acids. Germline CDR1 and CDR2: MDHEN and SYDVKM. With 5 bases removed from V and 7 bases from J, the gap between germline ends came to 12 bases. CDR3 protein: CASSPGTWNSPLHF. CDR3 nucleotides: TGTGCCAGCAGTCCCGGGACATGGAATTCACCCCTCCACTTT.

This clonotype was recorded many times. This rearrangement joins TRBV6-1 to TRBJ2-2; D tentatively fits TRBD1 or TRBD2 (5 bases each). The germline V gene encodes CDR1 MNHNS and CDR2 SASEGT. V was trimmed by 11 bases and J by 1 base, leaving 11 bases between them. CDR3 length: 13 amino acids. The CDR3 sequence is CAGGLVNTGELFF. CDR3 DNA: TGTGCCGGGGGTCTGGTGAACACCGGGGAGCTGTTTTTT.

The J gene is TRBJ2-3, the V gene TRBV6-2 or TRBV6-3; TRBD2 matches at 11 bases. CDR3 length: 17 residues. Germline trimming cut 2 bases from V and 2 bases from J; bases unmatched to any gene: 6. Germline CDR1 MNHEY, CDR2 SVGEGT. The CDR3 sequence is CASSYSGTSGITDTQYF. CDR3 nucleotides: TGTGCCAGCAGTTACAGCGGGACTAGCGGAATCACAGATACGCAGTATTTT.

The chain has TRBV20-1 and TRBJ1-1; 8 bases agree with TRBD1. The V gene end was trimmed by 6 bases and the J gene end by 3 bases; junction bases not matched to a gene: 15. CDR1 and CDR2 (germline): DFQATT, SNEGSKA (reference sequence). CDR3 length: 16 amino acids. The CDR3 nucleotides read TGCAGTGCCAGATGGTTTCAGGGGGCGGTGTACACTGAAGCTTTCTTT. This codes for CSARWFQGAVYTEAFF.

The rearrangement joins TRBV4-2 to TRBJ2-3; tentatively, D is TRBD1 (6 bases). V lost 3 bases to trimming and J lost 2 bases, with 9 bases between them. The length of the CDR3 is 14 residues. Germline CDR1 and CDR2: LGHNA and YNFKEQ. CDR3 bases: TGTGCCAGCAGCCACAGGGACAACACAGATACGCAGTATTTT. It encodes CASSHRDNTDTQYF.